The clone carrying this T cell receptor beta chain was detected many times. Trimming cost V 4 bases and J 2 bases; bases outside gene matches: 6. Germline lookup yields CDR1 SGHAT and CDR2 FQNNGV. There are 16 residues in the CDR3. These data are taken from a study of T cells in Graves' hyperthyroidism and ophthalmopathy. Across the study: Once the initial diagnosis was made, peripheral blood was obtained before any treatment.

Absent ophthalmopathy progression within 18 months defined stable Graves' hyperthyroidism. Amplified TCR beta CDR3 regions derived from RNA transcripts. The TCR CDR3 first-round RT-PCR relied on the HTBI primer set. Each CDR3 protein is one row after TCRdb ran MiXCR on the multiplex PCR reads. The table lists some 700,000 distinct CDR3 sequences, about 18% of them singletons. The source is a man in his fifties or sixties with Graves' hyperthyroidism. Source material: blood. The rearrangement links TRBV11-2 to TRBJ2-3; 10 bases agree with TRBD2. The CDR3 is CASSSLAGGVTDTQYF. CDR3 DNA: TGTGCCAGCAGCTCCTTAGCGGGAGGTGTCACAGATACGCAGTATTTT.